Listed here is a single T cell receptor beta chain. This specimen belongs to a study of blood T cell repertoires in COVID-19. Study overall: In each case, the material was cDNA or gDNA derived from T cells, B-cell-depleted T cells, or PBMCs.

In the study's own analysis: Reference gene primers were amplified, and this amplification served to estimate nucleated cell counts. Generated by immunoSEQ multiplex PCR, the TCRdb table keeps only in-frame clones and is missing some. For V, J and clone size, that table is used; D and trimming come from the DNA. The sample has 130,000 or so clones; around 88% are singletons. Seattle-derived patients entered the study during active infection and were followed longitudinally. The TCR was taken from a man aged 55 to 70 with COVID-19, enrolled during active disease. What was sequenced was peripheral blood.

This chain's CDR3 is CASSYRSSGSTDTQYF. CDR3 coding DNA: TGTGCCAGCAGTTACCGGTCTAGCGGGTCCACAGATACGCAGTATTTT. V and J are TRBV6-6 and TRBJ2-3; 8 nucleotides agree with TRBD2. Germline V gives CDR1 MNHNY, CDR2 SVGAGI (reference sequence). The CDR3 length is 16 residues. V lost 2 bases and J lost 2; bases outside the gene matches: 6.